This T cell receptor (beta chain) derives from a study of blood T cell repertoires in COVID-19. Whole-study context: Samples came from the United States, Italy and Spain, spanning acute and convalescent COVID-19.

CDR1 and CDR2 from the germline V gene are MNHEY and SVGEGT. The CDR3 runs 15 residues. V lost 4 bases and J lost 8, with 18 bases in between. Per the original data handling: Amplification from reference gene primers served as the basis for estimated nucleated cell counts. Only in-frame clones appear in the TCRdb table, and some are missing; sequencing was by immunoSEQ multiplex PCR. The V and J calls and the clone size are those of that table, but D and trimming were determined from the DNA. Found here are about 74,000 clones, around 88% of them singletons; the top ten hold roughly 5%. The TCR originated in a woman older than 75 with acute or convalescent COVID-19. The J gene is TRBJ2-1, the V gene TRBV6-2 or TRBV6-3, with a weak D call TRBD2 (6 bases). Sequenced input: peripheral blood. This chain's CDR3 is CASSSGTLFRDEQFF. Here the CDR3 DNA reads TGTGCCAGCAGTTCCGGGACTCTCTTCAGGGATGAGCAGTTCTTC.